Below, one T cell receptor beta chain is given with its context. The PCR made use of 60 Vbeta and 13 Jbeta primers. The assay was immunoSEQ multiplex PCR, and TCRdb's table has in-frame clones only and misses some. Of around 120,000 clones listed, 15% were seen once; the top ten hold 1.5% to 2%. The CDR3 is 14 amino acids. Per the germline V gene, CDR1 is MNHNY and CDR2 is SVGAGI (reference sequence). The V segment lost 8 bases and the J segment 4 bases; nucleotides outside the gene matches: 7. The data belong to a study of cytomegalovirus exposure and HLA in healthy donors. This rearrangement joins TRBV6-6 to TRBJ1-5; TRBD1 matches 8 bases. Source material: PBMCs. The origin of this receptor is a young woman in good health and CMV-seronegative. CDR3 protein: CASFPGQVNQPQHF. CDR3 DNA: TGTGCCAGCTTTCCGGGACAGGTAAATCAGCCCCAGCATTTT.